These T cell receptor beta chains were read from a single sample in a study of beta chain features in type 1 diabetes. The data were produced by immunoSEQ multiplex PCR, yet TCRdb's version contains in-frame clones alone and is incomplete. The table shows about 260,000 clones, with around 24% occurring only once. Sequencing input: naive CD4+ T cells from blood. These receptors all stem from a woman in her 30s with type 1 diabetes. Each CDR3 is given with its conserved first and last residue. The D gene is left open where the match is weak. Expanded clones get a size class; other rows say once, few or many, or leave the size out.

TRBV29-1	few	TRBD2	TRBJ2-5	TGCAGCGTTGCCGGGACTAGCGGGAGGGGGTCCCAGTACTTC	CSVAGTSGRGSQYF
TRBV7-3	few	TRBD2	TRBJ2-7	TGTGCCAGCAGCACCCTGGGACTAGCGGGAGGGGGCTCCTACGAGCAGTACTTC	CASSTLGLAGGGSYEQYF
TRBV5-1	.	TRBD2	TRBJ2-7	TGCGCCAGCAGCTTGGCGGGGCTAGCGGGAGCGGGGTCCTACGAGCAGTACTTC	CASSLAGLAGAGSYEQYF
TRBV13	.	.	TRBJ1-3	TGTGCCAGCAGACCCTCCAGGGCCTTCGGAAACACCATATATTTT	CASRPSRAFGNTIYF
TRBV9	few	.	TRBJ2-1	TGTGCCAGCAGCGTATCGGGGAATCCGATCTACAATGAGCAGTTCTTC	CASSVSGNPIYNEQFF
TRBV10-3	.	.	TRBJ2-2	TGTGCCGTCCGACCTGCGGGAACCACCGGGGAGCTGTTTTTT	CAVRPAGTTGELFF
TRBV6-5	.	TRBD1	TRBJ1-1	TGTGCCAGCAGTTCCCTGGGCAGGGGGCTGATCACTGAAGCTTTCTTT	CASSSLGRGLITEAFF
TRBV18	.	.	TRBJ2-2	TGTGCCAGCTCACCGGCTGGGGGCCTTCAGAACACCGGGGAGCTGTTTTTT	CASSPAGGLQNTGELFF
TRBV7-3	few	TRBD2	TRBJ2-1	TGTGCCAGCAGCCCCGGGACTAGCGGGATCGATGAGCAGTTCTTC	CASSPGTSGIDEQFF
TRBV7-2	few	.	TRBJ1-5	TGTGCCAGCAGCTTCCAGGCGGGTCAATTCAATCAGCCCCAGCATTTT	CASSFQAGQFNQPQHF
TRBV29-1	.	.	TRBJ2-3	TGCAGCTTAGGGGGATCCGGAAGCACAGATACGCAGTATTTT	CSLGGSGSTDTQYF
TRBV30	.	.	TRBJ1-2	TGTGCCTGTCCCCAGGGCTACGGTGGCTACACCTTC	CACPQGYGGYTF
TRBV5-1	few	.	TRBJ1-5	TGCGCCAGCAGCACGATAGGGGGATCCAATCAGCCCCAGCATTTT	CASSTIGGSNQPQHF
TRBV29-1	.	.	TRBJ1-1	TGCAGCGTTAGGCTCCGGGGTGGGGACACTGAAGCTTTCTTT	CSVRLRGGDTEAFF
TRBV18	few	.	TRBJ2-7	TGTGCCAGCTCACCGGAGGCCGGCCGACACGAGCAGTACTTC	CASSPEAGRHEQYF
TRBV7-9	few	TRBD1	TRBJ1-5	TGTGCCAGCAGCTTAGGGACAGGGGGGGGCAATCAGCCCCAGCATTTT	CASSLGTGGGNQPQHF